These 17 T cell receptor beta chains were sequenced from one sample in a study of cytomegalovirus exposure and HLA in healthy donors (dated by TCRdb to about 2017). Receptors were amplified or captured by the immunoSEQ multiplex PCR assay. The multiplex PCR relied on a mix of 60 forward primers for TCR Vbeta segments and 13 reverse primers for TCR Jbeta segments. This immuneACCESS table, as held by TCRdb, lists in-frame sequences with V and J called but not all clones. Of the missing ones, under half trace to an unresolved V gene in checked studies; the others have no known cause. The sample contains 150,000 or so clones, approximately 80% of them found a single time. The top ten clones comprise just over 4.5% of the sample. Sequences were obtained from PBMCs. These TCRs come from a woman aged 50 to 60 in good health and CMV-seropositive.

This clone was seen only a few times. V gene TRBV29-1 combines with J gene TRBJ2-7; D might be TRBD1 (6 bases). CDR3 length: 15 amino acids. Between the trimmed V and J ends, which lost 0 bases and 1 base, there was a span of 13 bases. Germline CDR1 reads SQVTM; CDR2 reads ANQGSEA. This chain's CDR3 is CSVEDQGKESYEQYF. CDR3 nucleotides: TGCAGCGTTGAAGATCAGGGGAAAGAATCCTACGAGCAGTACTTC.

The V gene is TRBV28, the J gene TRBJ1-1, with a weak D call TRBD1 (6 bases). The length of the CDR3 is 14 residues. Germline V gene lookup returns CDR1 MDHEN and CDR2 SYDVKM. V lost 5 bases, J lost 3 bases, and 13 bases lay in between. CDR3 protein: CASSQDRADTEAFF. The CDR3 region has the DNA TGTGCCAGCAGTCAGGACAGAGCGGACACTGAAGCTTTCTTT. Based on the CDR3 plus reference TRBV28 and TRBJ1-1, the full variable domain is DVKVTQSSRYLVKRTGEKVFLECVQDMDHENMFWYRQDPGLGLRLIYFSYDVKMKEKGDIPEGYSVSREKKERFSLILESASTNQTSMYLCASSQDRADTEAFFGQGTRLTVV.

The chain employs TRBV18 and TRBJ2-5; TRBD1 might be the D (8 bases). The CDR3 loop spans 14 amino acids. The V and J ends lost 11 bases and 5 bases respectively, with 21 bases between them. Germline CDR1 KGHSH, CDR2 LQKENI. The chain's CDR3 is CAGGQGGLAETQYF. The CDR3 DNA sequence: TGTGCCGGCGGACAGGGAGGGTTAGCGGAGACCCAGTACTTC.

The rearrangement joins TRBV6-8 to TRBJ2-1; 7 positions match TRBD2. V shed 2 bases, J shed 5 bases, and the junction held 15 bases outside the gene matches. CDR1 and CDR2 from the germline V gene are MNHGY and SAAAGT. CDR3 length: 18 amino acids. CDR3 nucleotides: TGTGCCAGCAGTTACCCCCCCGGGGCGGGGGACTTCCACAATGAGCAGTTCTTC. It encodes CASSYPPGAGDFHNEQFF.

The chain links TRBV2 to TRBJ2-2, with D possibly being TRBD1 (5 bases). In germline, CDR1 is SNHLY, CDR2 FYNNEI. This CDR3 is 11 amino acids long. V was clipped by 10 bases and J by 6 bases, with 9 bases between them. This CDR3 reads CAISGPGELFF. Here the CDR3 DNA reads TGTGCCATTTCAGGGCCCGGGGAGCTGTTTTTT.

The rearrangement links TRBV28 to TRBJ2-3; 12 bases align to TRBD2. V was clipped by 5 bases and J by 2 bases; unmatched bases: 11. The germline CDR1 and CDR2 sequences are MDHEN and SYDVKM. This CDR3 is 18 amino acids long. CDR3 protein: CASSPPGLAGQNTDTQYF. The CDR3 DNA follows: TGTGCCAGCAGTCCTCCGGGACTAGCGGGTCAGAACACAGATACGCAGTATTTT. Full variable domain (rest looked up from reference TRBV28 and TRBJ2-3): DVKVTQSSRYLVKRTGEKVFLECVQDMDHENMFWYRQDPGLGLRLIYFSYDVKMKEKGDIPEGYSVSREKKERFSLILESASTNQTSMYLCASSPPGLAGQNTDTQYFGPGTRLTVL.

The chain has TRBV7-8 and TRBJ1-1, with D possibly being TRBD1 (6 bases). Between the trimmed V and J ends, which lost 8 bases and 3 bases, there was a span of 16 bases. This CDR3 has 14 amino acids. Germline V gene lookup returns CDR1 SGHVS and CDR2 FQNEAQ. The CDR3 nucleotides read TGTGCCAGCTTCACCAGGGGTGATGACACTGAAGCTTTCTTT. Translation: CASFTRGDDTEAFF.

V usage is TRBV7-9 and J usage is TRBJ1-1, with no clear D. Germline V gives CDR1 SEHNR, CDR2 FQNEAQ (reference sequence). Trimming took off 5 bases at V and 0 bases at J, with 13 bases between the two ends. This CDR3 has 15 residues. The CDR3 DNA reads as TGTGCCAGCAGCCGGGAATCTCTCATGAACACTGAAGCTTTCTTT. Its translation is CASSRESLMNTEAFF.

The V and J genes are TRBV9 and TRBJ2-5, with TRBD2 matching 10 bases. Germline CDR1 is SGDLS and CDR2 is YYNGEE. The V gene end was trimmed by 4 bases and the J gene end by 2 bases; junction bases not matched to a gene: 11. This CDR3 region has 17 residues. CDR3 protein: CASSPVGSGGMQETQYF. The CDR3 nucleotides are TGTGCCAGCAGCCCCGTCGGTAGCGGGGGGATGCAAGAGACCCAGTACTTC.

CDR3 DNA sequence: TGTGCCAGCAGCTCACGGCGGGTCGATACGCAGTATTTT. Protein sequence: CASSSRRVDTQYF. The V gene is TRBV11-2, the J gene TRBJ2-3; D is perhaps TRBD2 (5 bases). V shed 4 bases and J shed 6 bases, with 11 bases lying between them. The CDR3 is made up of 13 amino acids. The V gene's germline CDR1 is SGHAT and CDR2 FQNNGV. The whole variable domain, filled in from reference TRBV11-2 and TRBJ2-3, reads EAGVAQSPRYKIIEKRQSVAFWCNPISGHATLYWYQQILGQGPKLLIQFQNNGVVDDSQLPKDRFSAERLKGVDSTLKIQPAKLEDSAVYLCASSSRRVDTQYFGPGTRLTVL.

This sequence joins TRBV7-2 and TRBJ2-5, with 7 bases identical to TRBD1. The better agreement between TRBJ2-7 and the DNA end casts doubt on the J call. Germline V gene lookup returns CDR1 SGHTA and CDR2 FQGNSA. The CDR3 covers 14 residues. DNA of the CDR3: TGTGCCAGCAGCTTAGGGCAGGGGGTATACGAGCAGTACTTC. As protein: CASSLGQGVYEQYF.

This clone was observed once. V usage is TRBV6-4 and J usage is TRBJ2-5; tentative D call: TRBD1 (7 bases). The J call is doubtful: the DNA matches TRBJ2-7 better. This CDR3 has 15 amino acids. CDR1 and CDR2 (germline): MRHNA, SNTAGT. In DNA form, the CDR3 reads TGTGCCAGCACCGAGGGGGGACAGACGGACTACGAGCAGTACTTC. Amino acids: CASTEGGQTDYEQYF.

This clone appeared a few times. The rearrangement links TRBV7-2 to TRBJ1-1; D not resolved. This CDR3 region has 13 residues. V dropped 1 base and J dropped 1 base, with 4 bases sitting between them. Germline CDR1 reads SGHTA; CDR2 reads FQGNSA. The CDR3 sequence is CASSLDRNTEAFF. The DNA for the CDR3 is TGTGCCAGCAGCTTAGACAGGAACACTGAAGCTTTCTTT. Using reference TRBV7-2 and TRBJ1-1 for the parts outside the CDR3, the full variable domain is GAGVSQSPSNKVTEKGKDVELRCDPISGHTALYWYRQSLGQGLEFLIYFQGNSAPDKSGLPSDRFSAERTGGSVSTLTIQRTQQEDSAVYLCASSLDRNTEAFFGQGTRLTVV.

J is TRBJ1-3 and V is TRBV28; 10 nucleotides match TRBD1. CDR1 is MDHEN, CDR2 SYDVKM, per germline. The CDR3 spans 19 residues. V dropped 6 bases and J dropped 3; count of bases not matched to a gene: 17. This CDR3 reads CASRHAGQGMLSVGNTIYF. The CDR3 region has the DNA TGTGCCAGCAGACACGCGGGACAGGGGATGTTGTCCGTTGGAAACACCATATATTTT.

In this sample, this clone turned up a few times. The V and J genes are TRBV10-1 and TRBJ1-2; maybe TRBD1 (5 bases). Trimming took 0 bases from V and 4 from J, leaving 9 bases between them. Germline CDR1 WNHNN, CDR2 SYGVQD (reference sequence). The CDR3 is 14 amino acids. The CDR3 DNA reads TGCGCCAGCAGTGAGTCAGGGGTGGGCTATGGCTACACCTTC. It translates to CASSESGVGYGYTF.

This sequence joins TRBV5-8 and TRBJ1-5; D gene unclear. V dropped 2 bases and J dropped 0 bases, with 9 bases sitting between them. Germline loops: CDR1 SGHTS, CDR2 YDEGEE. CDR3 size: 15 residues. CDR3 in DNA: TGTGCCAGCAGCTTAGTCTCCTATAGCAATCAGCCCCAGCATTTT. It is translated as CASSLVSYSNQPQHF.

CDR3 DNA: TGTGCCAGCAGTTACCTAGCGGGAGGCTACGAGCAGTACTTC. Translated, it gives CASSYLAGGYEQYF. The chain uses TRBV6-5 and TRBJ2-7; the match to TRBD2 covers 11 bases. V lost 2 bases to trimming and J lost 3 bases; unmatched junction nucleotides: 0. The CDR3 spans 14 residues. Germline CDR1 reads MNHEY; CDR2 reads SVGAGI.